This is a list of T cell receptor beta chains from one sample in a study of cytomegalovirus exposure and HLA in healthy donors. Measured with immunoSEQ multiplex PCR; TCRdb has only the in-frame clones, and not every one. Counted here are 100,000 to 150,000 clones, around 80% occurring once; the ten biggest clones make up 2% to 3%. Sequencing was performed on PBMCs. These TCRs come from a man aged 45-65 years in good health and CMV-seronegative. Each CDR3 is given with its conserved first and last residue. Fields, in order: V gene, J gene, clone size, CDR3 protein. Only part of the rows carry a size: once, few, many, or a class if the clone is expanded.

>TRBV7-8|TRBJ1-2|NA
CASSRTTGNYGYTF
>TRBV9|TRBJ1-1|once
CASSRGQGRANTEAFF
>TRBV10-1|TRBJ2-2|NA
CASSESYLYGELFF
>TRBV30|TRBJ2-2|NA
CAWSVRGTGELFF
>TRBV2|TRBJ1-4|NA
CASSDPVDRAGEKLFF
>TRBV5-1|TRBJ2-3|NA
CASSESRGGFPLADTQYF
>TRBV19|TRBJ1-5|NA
CASKSVLDTGNQPQHF
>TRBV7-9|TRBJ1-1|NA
CASSRGTVAEAFF
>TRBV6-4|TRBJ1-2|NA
CASRKTGDHDYGYTF
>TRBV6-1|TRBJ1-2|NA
CASKFGTTENYGYTF
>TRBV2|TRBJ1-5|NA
CASSDEANRGNQPQHF
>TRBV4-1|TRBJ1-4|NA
CASSQEGGAGREKLFF
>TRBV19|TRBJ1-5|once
CASSIRDGGQGQPQHF
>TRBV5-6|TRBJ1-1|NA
CASSLGESRTEAFF
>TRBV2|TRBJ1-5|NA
CASSAQDHQPQHF
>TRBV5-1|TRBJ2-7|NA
CASSLTSSIHEQYF
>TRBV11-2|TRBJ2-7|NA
CASSFRDSQPEQYF
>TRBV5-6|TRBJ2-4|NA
CASSWGGLAGSKNIQYF
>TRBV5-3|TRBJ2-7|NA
CARSLEESGGHRGSYEQYF
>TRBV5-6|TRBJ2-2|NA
CASSSSRRGNTGELFF
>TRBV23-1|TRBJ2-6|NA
CASSQSLSRKLPSGANVLTF
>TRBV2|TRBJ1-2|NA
CASVGTVLDHGYTF
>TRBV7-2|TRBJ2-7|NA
CASSIRDTYEQYF
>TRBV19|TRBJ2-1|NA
CASSMAGTGGYNEQFF
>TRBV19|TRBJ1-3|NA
CAAGQLTTGNTIYF
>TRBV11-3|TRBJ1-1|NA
CASSLDRRAEAFF
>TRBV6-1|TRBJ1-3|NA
CASSETGGGNTIYF
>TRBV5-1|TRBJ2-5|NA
CASSLVLAVETQYF
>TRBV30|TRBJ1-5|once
CAWTIWTGTGANYSNQPQHF
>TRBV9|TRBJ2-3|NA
CASSPQRGSTDTQYF
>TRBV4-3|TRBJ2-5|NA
CASSQAVGGGPPRVQYF
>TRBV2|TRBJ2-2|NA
CASGRSDRPTGELFF
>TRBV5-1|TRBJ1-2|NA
CASSLGAENYGYTF
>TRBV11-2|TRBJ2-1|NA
CASRTLAGAFYNEQFF
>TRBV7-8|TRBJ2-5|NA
CASSLGLGPGGQETQYF
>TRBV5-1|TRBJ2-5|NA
CASSLFRSAETQYF
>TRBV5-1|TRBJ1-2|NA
CASSLTGPNYGYTF
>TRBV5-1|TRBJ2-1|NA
CASSLGSGGWFF
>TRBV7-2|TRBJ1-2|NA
CASSLGQYGYTF
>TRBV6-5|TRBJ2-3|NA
CASSPTRSETDTQYF
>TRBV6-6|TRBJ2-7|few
CASSYGLAGGEYEQYF
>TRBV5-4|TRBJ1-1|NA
CASSSLGGGTEAFF
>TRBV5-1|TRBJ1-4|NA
CASSSPQGGSEKLFF
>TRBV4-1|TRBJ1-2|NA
CASSQGPGGYGYTF
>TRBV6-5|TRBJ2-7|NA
CASSYGRGSSYEQYF
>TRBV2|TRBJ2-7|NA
CASMGTTSYEQYF
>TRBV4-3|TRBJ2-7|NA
CASSQEFGSGVYEQYF
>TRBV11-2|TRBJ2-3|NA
CASKGRARTGGADTQYF
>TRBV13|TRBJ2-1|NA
CASSFGGGYNEQFF
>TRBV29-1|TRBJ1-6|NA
CSDSALSSYNSPLHF
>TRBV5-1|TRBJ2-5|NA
CASSPGTDPETQYF
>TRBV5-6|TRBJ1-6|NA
CASSSWGGGSPLHF
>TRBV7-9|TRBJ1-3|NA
CASSLGQGMVSGNTIYF
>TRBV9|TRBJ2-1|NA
CASSVRASGENEQFF
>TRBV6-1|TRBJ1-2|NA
CASSEVGQGYGYTF
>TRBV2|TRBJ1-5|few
CASTVEGRGNQPQHF
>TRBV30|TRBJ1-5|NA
CAWSRDSNQPQHF
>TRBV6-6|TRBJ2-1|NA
CASGGGYNEQFF
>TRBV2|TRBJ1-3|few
CASRPRTEPGNTIYF